Here is one T cell receptor beta chain with its context. CD45RA+ naive and CD45RA-negative memory subsets were separated from CD4+ cells. The V gene's germline CDR1 is SGHAT and CDR2 FQNNGV. This CDR3 comprises 15 residues. The trim removed 4 bases at V and 2 bases at J, leaving 3 bases unmatched. This table comes from immunoSEQ multiplex PCR, and its TCRdb copy is limited to in-frame clones, with some not included. The sample lists about 2.4 million clones, roughly 93% seen once, with 0.36% in the top ten. This record comes from a study of shared clonotypes between healthy human individuals. This TCR was recovered from a man aged 18 to 29 in good health. Some clones in this sample may be carry-over from other donors' samples. The chain couples TRBV11-2 to TRBJ2-3; TRBD2 aligns across 10 bases. The sequencing input was naive CD4+ T cells from PBMCs. Subset in this sample: CD45RA+ positively selected. CDR3 sequence: CASSSTSGATDTQYF. CDR3 sequence (DNA): TGTGCCAGCAGCTCAACTAGCGGGGCCACAGATACGCAGTATTTT.